These 32 T cell receptor beta chains were all obtained from the same sample, sequenced in a study of cytomegalovirus exposure and HLA in healthy donors. PCR primers comprised 60 Vbeta and 13 Jbeta primers. Clones were sequenced by immunoSEQ multiplex PCR, and TCRdb holds only the in-frame ones, with some missing. Seen here are 84,000 or so clones, about 78% observed once, and the top ten hold 3% to 3.5%. The sequencing sample was made of PBMCs. Source of these receptors: a man aged 50-59 years in good health and CMV-seronegative.

This clone was seen a single time. J is TRBJ2-3 and V is TRBV5-1, with 7 bases aligning to TRBD2. This CDR3 is 14 amino acids long. Germline CDR1 and CDR2: SGHRS and YFSETQ. Trimming took 4 bases from V and 3 from J; bases not matched to a gene: 5. CDR3 in amino acids: CASSDPLATDTQYF. The CDR3 DNA reads as TGCGCCAGCAGCGATCCACTAGCGACAGATACGCAGTATTTT.

This chain links TRBV5-1 with TRBJ1-1; TRBD1 is a possible D gene (5 bases). This CDR3 has 13 amino acids. CDR1 is SGHRS, CDR2 YFSETQ, per germline. Trimming left V 3 bases short and J 5 bases short, with 11 bases between. As DNA, the CDR3 is TGCGCCAGCAGCTACTCTACAGGAACTGAAGCTTTCTTT. Protein product: CASSYSTGTEAFF.

This clone was counted a few times. The rearrangement joins TRBV7-3 to TRBJ1-5; 8 bases map to TRBD1. Trimming removed 3 bases from V and 5 bases from J; junction bases left unmatched: 6. CDR1 and CDR2 (germline): SGHTA, FQGTGA. The CDR3 runs to 15 residues. The CDR3 coding sequence is TGTGCCAGCAGCTTGGACAGGGTATATGATCAGCCCCAGCATTTT. It codes for CASSLDRVYDQPQHF.

The rearrangement joins TRBV28 to TRBJ1-3; 8 bases agree with TRBD1. The junction had 4 bases not matched to a gene; V was cut back by 5 bases and J by 10 bases. Germline V lookup: CDR1 MDHEN, CDR2 SYDVKM. The CDR3 is 12 residues long. The CDR3 region has the DNA TGTGCCAGCAGTACGGGACAGGCGACCATATATTTT. Its translation: CASSTGQATIYF.

The CDR3: CASSQRGGRVEKLFF. The CDR3 DNA follows: TGTGCCAGCAGCCAGCGGGGGGGGCGCGTTGAAAAACTGTTTTTT. The chain recombines TRBV7-2 with TRBJ1-4; possible D gene TRBD1, 6 bases. The CDR3 extends over 15 amino acids. Germline values: CDR1 SGHTA, CDR2 FQGNSA. The V end was cut by 5 bases, the J end by 7 bases, with 17 bases between.

The chain links TRBV18 to TRBJ2-1; 12 nucleotides line up with TRBD2. In germline, CDR1 is KGHSH, CDR2 LQKENI. This CDR3 is built from 18 residues. V was pared by 5 bases and J by 1 base, with 9 bases of the junction left unmatched. CDR3 sequence (DNA): TGTGCCAGCTCAACCGAACTAGCGGGGGGATCGTCCTACAATGAGCAGTTCTTC. This encodes CASSTELAGGSSYNEQFF.

The chain uses TRBV7-2 and TRBJ2-3; 11 bases are shared with TRBD1. Per germline, CDR1 SGHTA and CDR2 FQGNSA. The CDR3 covers 16 residues. V was clipped by 3 bases and J by 3 bases; unmatched bases: 5. The CDR3 sequence is CASSLRGQGATDTQYF. The CDR3, as DNA: TGTGCCAGCAGCTTGCGCGGACAGGGGGCAACAGATACGCAGTATTTT.

CDR3 DNA sequence: TGTGCCAGCAGAGTGACAGGGGGAAACAATCAGCCCCAGCATTTT. Translating gives CASRVTGGNNQPQHF. The chain couples TRBV6-1 to TRBJ1-5; 9 bases agree with TRBD1. Germline V gives CDR1 MNHNS, CDR2 SASEGT. Trimming cost V 6 bases and J 3 bases; bases outside gene matches: 6. The CDR3 is 15 residues long.

The chain recombines TRBV7-2 with TRBJ1-5; no firm D call. CDR1 and CDR2 (germline): SGHTA, FQGNSA. V lost 5 bases and J 6 bases, leaving 11 bases between the germline ends. The CDR3 is made up of 13 amino acids. The CDR3 sequence: CASSVRLGQPQHF. Written as DNA, the CDR3 is TGTGCCAGCAGCGTACGACTTGGTCAGCCCCAGCATTTT.

The rearrangement joins TRBV4-2 to TRBJ1-2; 10 nucleotides align to TRBD1. This CDR3 spans 15 amino acids. The V gene's germline CDR1 is LGHNA and CDR2 YNFKEQ. V lost 0 bases and J lost 6; bases outside the gene matches: 4. The CDR3 DNA reads as TGTGCCAGCAGCCAAGACCCCGGGACAGGGGATGGCTACACCTTC. It codes for CASSQDPGTGDGYTF.

J is TRBJ2-2 and V is TRBV6-4; 8 bases are a match to TRBD2. Germline V gene sequence: CDR1 MRHNA, CDR2 SNTAGT. The CDR3 covers 13 residues. The CDR3 DNA reads as TGTGAGGACGCGGGGGGTTGGACCGGGGAGCTGTTTTTT. Amino acids: CEDAGGWTGELFF.

The chain recombines TRBV27 with TRBJ1-1, with 9 bases that match TRBD1. CDR3 length equals 16 residues. V shed 2 bases and J 0 bases; nucleotides not matched to a gene: 4. In germline, CDR1 is MNHEY, CDR2 SMNVEV (reference sequence). The CDR3 DNA reads TGTGCCAGCAGTTTAGGACAGGGGAACATGAACACTGAAGCTTTCTTT. This gives the protein CASSLGQGNMNTEAFF.

This chain links TRBV7-9 with TRBJ2-3; tentative D call: TRBD2 (5 bases). The germline V gene encodes CDR1 SEHNR and CDR2 FQNEAQ (reference sequence). The CDR3 is made up of 12 amino acids. Trimming took off 6 bases at V and 8 bases at J, with 12 bases between the two ends. In DNA, the CDR3 is TGTGCCAGCAGGGAATCCGAGGGTACGCAGTATTTT. This gives the protein CASRESEGTQYF. Together with reference TRBV7-9 and TRBJ2-3, the CDR3 gives the full variable domain: DTGVSQNPRHKITKRGQNVTFRCDPISEHNRLYWYRQTLGQGPEFLTYFQNEAQLEKSRLLSDRFSAERPKGSFSTLEIQRTEQGDSAMYLCASRESEGTQYFGPGTRLTVL.

This clone was counted between two and nine times. The rearrangement joins TRBV5-1 to TRBJ2-3; 7 bases fit TRBD1. The germline V gene encodes CDR1 SGHRS and CDR2 YFSETQ. Trimming took 5 bases from V and 1 from J; bases not matched to a gene: 7. There are 15 residues in the CDR3. The CDR3 coding sequence is TGCGCCAGCAGACGAACAGGGGACCGCACAGATACGCAGTATTTT. This translates into CASRRTGDRTDTQYF.

The rearrangement uses TRBV7-3 and TRBJ2-3, with 9 bases identical to TRBD2. V gave up 3 bases and J gave up 5 bases; unmatched junction bases: 3. Germline loops: CDR1 SGHTA, CDR2 FQGTGA. The CDR3 runs to 14 residues. In DNA form, the CDR3 reads TGTGCCAGCAGCTTGCGGGGGGGGAAAGATACGCAGTATTTT. Its translation is CASSLRGGKDTQYF.

This chain uses TRBV18 with TRBJ1-1; 11 bases align to TRBD1. Per germline, CDR1 KGHSH and CDR2 LQKENI. With V trimmed by 5 bases and J by 5 bases, 4 bases remained unmatched. The CDR3 has 14 residues. The CDR3 nucleotides are TGTGCCAGCTCAGGACAGGGGGCGGGAACTGAAGCTTTCTTT. This translates into CASSGQGAGTEAFF.

The chain is built from TRBV10-3 and TRBJ1-2; D may be TRBD1 (5 bases). Germline V gives CDR1 ENHRY, CDR2 SYGVKD. Trimming pared 3 bases from V and 4 bases from J, leaving 9 bases between. CDR3 size: 13 residues. The CDR3 reads CAISEPGSYGYTF. DNA of the CDR3: TGTGCCATCAGTGAACCAGGGTCCTATGGCTACACCTTC.

The V gene is TRBV5-1, the J gene TRBJ1-4; 7 bases match TRBD1. Germline V gives CDR1 SGHRS, CDR2 YFSETQ. After removal of 4 bases from V and 4 bases from J, the junction contained 10 bases not matched to a gene. This CDR3 has 16 residues. CDR3 amino acids: CASSRGDRALNEKLFF. CDR3 nucleotide sequence: TGCGCCAGCAGCAGGGGAGACAGGGCCCTTAATGAAAAACTGTTTTTT.

V usage is TRBV27 and J usage is TRBJ2-5; D might be TRBD2 (6 bases). CDR3 size: 16 residues. Trimming took 8 bases from V and 9 from J, leaving 28 bases between them. The V gene's germline CDR1 is MNHEY and CDR2 SMNVEV (reference sequence). The DNA of the CDR3 is TGTGCCAGCGGACTCAACTCCCTCGGGGGTGGGGGGTCCCAGTACTTC. Translating gives CASGLNSLGGGGSQYF.

This clone was detected only a few times. The chain joins TRBV9 to TRBJ2-6; D gene unclear. V gave up 4 bases and J gave up 0 bases, with 5 bases separating them. Germline V gene data show CDR1 as SGDLS and CDR2 as YYNGEE. This CDR3 comprises 14 residues. CDR3: CASSPYSGANVLTF. For the CDR3, the DNA is TGTGCCAGCAGCCCTTACTCTGGGGCCAACGTCCTGACTTTC.

This sequence joins TRBV5-1 and TRBJ2-4; a weak D match, TRBD2 (8 bases). The germline CDR1 and CDR2 sequences are SGHRS and YFSETQ. The CDR3 length is 17 residues. The ends were cut back, 0 bases at V and 4 bases at J, with 17 bases in the middle. The CDR3 reads CASSLGSREGAKNIQYF. The CDR3 DNA reads TGCGCCAGCAGCTTGGGGAGCCGGGAGGGGGCTAAAAACATTCAGTACTTC.

This chain joins TRBV6-4 and TRBJ1-5, with D tentatively TRBD1 (5 bases). CDR1 MRHNA and CDR2 SNTAGT come from the germline V gene. The CDR3 length is 15 residues. The V end lost 2 bases, the J end lost 0 bases, and 8 bases lay between the germline ends. The CDR3 spells CASSDGGGSNQPQHF. For the CDR3, the DNA is TGTGCCAGCAGTGACGGCGGGGGTAGCAATCAGCCCCAGCATTTT.

The chain uses TRBV4-3 and TRBJ2-1; the match to TRBD2 covers 13 bases. With V trimmed by 0 bases and J by 6 bases, 5 bases remained unmatched. The CDR3 is 17 residues long. In germline, CDR1 is LGHNA, CDR2 YSLEER. The CDR3 region is CASSQDEGLAGTNEQFF. The CDR3 nucleotides are TGCGCCAGCAGCCAAGATGAGGGACTAGCGGGGACCAATGAGCAGTTCTTC.

The rearrangement uses TRBV5-1 and TRBJ2-5; D is possibly TRBD2 (6 bases). TRBJ2-7 explains the end of the DNA better; the J call may be wrong. CDR1 is SGHRS, CDR2 YFSETQ, per germline. The CDR3 is 14 amino acids. The CDR3 is CASSPTTGGDEQYF. DNA of the CDR3: TGCGCCAGCAGCCCTACGACCGGCGGGGACGAGCAGTACTTC.

The gene calls are TRBV27 and TRBJ1-2; 8 bases are shared with TRBD1. The germline gives CDR1 MNHEY, CDR2 SMNVEV (reference sequence). After removal of 3 bases from V and 6 bases from J, the junction contained 3 bases not matched to a gene. The CDR3 runs 13 residues. In DNA form, the CDR3 reads TGTGCCAGCAGTTTTAGGACAGGGAATGGCTACACCTTC. It encodes CASSFRTGNGYTF.

The rearrangement joins TRBV2 to TRBJ1-6, with D tentatively TRBD1 (5 bases). CDR3 length: 14 residues. V was pared by 6 bases and J by 10 bases, with 16 bases between. In germline, CDR1 is SNHLY, CDR2 FYNNEI. CDR3 nucleotides: TGTGCCAGCAGACCCCAGGGCGCAGGGTCACCCCTCCACTTT. This codes for CASRPQGAGSPLHF.

The chain carries TRBV5-6 and TRBJ1-4; 10 bases match TRBD1. The CDR3 extends over 14 amino acids. The J segment lost 10 bases and the V segment lost 4 bases, leaving 7 bases of the junction unmatched. Looked up from germline, CDR1 is SGHDT and CDR2 is YYEEEE. The CDR3 loop is CASSRDRGYGKLFF. The CDR3 DNA sequence: TGTGCCAGCAGCCGGGACAGGGGATATGGAAAACTGTTTTTT.

V is TRBV2 and J is TRBJ1-1; D is uncertain. The germline V and J ends were trimmed by 6 bases and 3 bases, with 17 bases remaining between them. The CDR3 spans 15 residues. Germline V CDR1 and CDR2: SNHLY, FYNNEI. This CDR3 is CASSPGMVRDTEAFF. The CDR3 bases are TGTGCCAGCAGCCCGGGGATGGTTAGGGACACTGAAGCTTTCTTT. The whole variable domain, filled in from reference TRBV2 and TRBJ1-1, reads EPEVTQTPSHQVTQMGQEVILRCVPISNHLYFYWYRQILGQKVEFLVSFYNNEISEKSEIFDDQFSVERPDGSNFTLKIRSTKLEDSAMYFCASSPGMVRDTEAFFGQGTRLTVV.

This chain uses TRBV30 with TRBJ1-4; D remains ambiguous. Germline CDR1 and CDR2: GTSNPN and SVGIG (reference sequence). Trimming stripped 5 bases from V and 8 bases from J, with 9 bases between. CDR3 length: 11 residues. This CDR3 reads CAWGTREKLFF. DNA for the CDR3: TGTGCCTGGGGTACGAGGGAAAAACTGTTTTTT.

The rearrangement uses TRBV5-4 and TRBJ2-3, with 13 bases matching TRBD2. The V gene's germline CDR1 is SGHNT and CDR2 YYREEE (reference sequence). The CDR3 is 16 amino acids. The V segment lost 7 bases and the J segment 11 bases; nucleotides outside the gene matches: 16. CDR3 DNA: TGTGCCAGCCGCTCTGGGACTAGCGGGGAGGGAGATGGGCAGTATTTT. This sequence encodes CASRSGTSGEGDGQYF.

The genes are TRBV9 and TRBJ2-5; 11 bases align to TRBD2. The CDR3 spans 16 residues. CDR1 is SGDLS and CDR2 is YYNGEE in the germline V gene. V gave up 2 bases and J gave up 3 bases; unmatched junction bases: 6. The CDR3 protein is CASSVRPSGGKETQYF. The CDR3 nucleotides read TGTGCCAGCAGCGTGAGGCCTAGCGGGGGGAAAGAGACCCAGTACTTC.

The chain recombines TRBV30 with TRBJ1-5; no firm D call. Trimming removed 2 bases at V and 0 bases at J, with 17 bases between. The CDR3 loop spans 17 amino acids. Per the germline V gene, CDR1 is GTSNPN and CDR2 is SVGIG (reference sequence). The CDR3 sequence is CAWSRSTGSYSNQPQHF. The CDR3 bases are TGTGCCTGGAGTCGGTCCACCGGGAGTTATAGCAATCAGCCCCAGCATTTT.